This T cell receptor (beta chain) appears in the sequencing data of a study of T cells after yellow fever vaccination (dated by TCRdb to between 2018 and 2021). Regarding the complete study: The SMART-Seq v4 Ultra Low Input RNA kit was used to prepare libraries from fractions with low cell numbers. Bulk TCR alpha and beta repertoires were sequenced longitudinally to track T-cell clones before and after primary and booster YFV17D yellow fever vaccination. Two healthy male donors, one aged 18 to 29 and one aged 30 to 40 years, made up the cohort. Bulk PBMC replicates and cell subsets were isolated from blood drawn at multiple timepoints before and after both primary and secondary immunization. Here is what the overall study found, with its caveats: The secondary T-cell response was weaker than the primary response but faster, peaking on day 5 instead of day 15. The study included only two donors, which limits how far the findings can be generalized. Most clones expanded after primary vaccination (around 96% of CD4 and approximately 90% of CD8) were re-detected after the booster, suggesting that broad memory maintenance occurred. A small share of clonotypes was detected in both CD4 and CD8 compartments, with the overlap likely arising from convergent recombination. Computational filtering was needed because FACS-sorted repertoires could contain abundant contaminating clonotypes from the bulk population.

The sample's treatment or condition label is to be understood as: live attenuated yellow fever vaccine strain. Two biological replicates of bulk PBMCs were collected at each blood-draw timepoint. PBMCs were isolated from peripheral blood using a standard Ficoll-Paque protocol. TriZol was used to extract RNA from bulk PBMCs, from CD4 and CD8 fractions, and from dextramer-positive and dextramer-negative fractions. This clonotype was observed many times. No cognate antigen has been identified for it. Base-call qualities are not available, and no considerably larger clone is one nucleotide away. The reads were generated on an Illumina NovaSeq 6000. TCR cDNA was made using 5'RACE template switching, a step that added a universal primer site and unique molecular identifiers. Priming of cDNA synthesis was performed from both the TCR alpha and TCR beta constant segments. Library amplification involved two PCR steps, and the second step added sample barcodes and sequencing adapters. Sequencing of libraries was performed on Illumina HiSeq 2500 (2x100 bp) or NovaSeq (2x150 bp). The original methods were these. Demultiplexing of reads and collapsing into UMI consensus sequences were performed with MIGEC, and V(D)J alignment was carried out with MiXCR. Vaccine-responding clonotypes were identified with edgeR using replicate PBMC samples, with FDR below 0.01 and a log2 fold change above 5 up to day 15 being required. Each bulk clonotype was labeled CD4 or CD8 based on which sequenced repertoire, CD4 or CD8, contained the clonotype at higher abundance. The public sequencing data were trimmed at Q25 with fastp and processed into clonotypes with MiXCR by TCRdb, which kept only in-frame beta chains. Rows are unified per CDR3 protein, each entry keeping the most common DNA and genes. The V and J calls come from TCRdb's annotation, not from the publication. This sample lists roughly 340,000 distinct CDR3 sequences; 3.5% to 4.5% were detected once. The ten largest clones take up roughly 24% of the sample.

Looking up the germline V gene yields CDR1 ENHRY and CDR2 SYGVKD. Inclusive of the bounding cysteine and phenylalanine, the CDR3 is 15 residues long. Here the CDR3 DNA is all that survives: 45 bases in frame from base 1. The junction shows trimming of 7 bases on V and 7 bases on J, and the gene matches do not reach 8 bases of it. The receptor was derived from a man between 18 and 29 years old who received the YFV17D yellow fever vaccine. Sample: PBMCs, taken 5 days after the yellow fever booster vaccination. The sequence is built from TRBV10-3 and TRBJ2-2, with 11 middle bases fitting TRBD1. The nucleotides read TGTGCCATCAACCGAGGGACAGGGGGTTTCGGGGAGCTGTTTTTT. It translates as CAINRGTGGFGELFF.